This section outlines one TCR beta chain sequence together with its context. This sample is drawn from a study of CD8+CD57+ T cells in acquired aplastic anemia. The CDR3 is made up of 15 amino acids. Germline V lookup: CDR1 LNHDA, CDR2 SQIVND (reference sequence). Trimming took 11 bases from V and 1 from J; bases not matched to a gene: 11. For CDR3 and TCR beta VDJ profiling, genomic DNA was the template used. TCRdb ran MiXCR on the reads and lists one entry per CDR3 protein. The sample shows some 200,000 distinct CDR3 sequences, 34% of them seen only once. Sequences were obtained from sorted CD4+, CD8+, or CD8+CD57+ T cells (not recorded which) from PBMCs. The chain recombines TRBV19 with TRBJ2-3; TRBD1 agrees at 8 bases. This sequence originates from a human donor in good health, serving as a control. CDR3 sequence: CASRRTGSGTDTQYF. DNA of the CDR3: TGTGCCTCTAGGAGGACAGGGTCGGGCACAGATACGCAGTATTTT. Supplemented by reference TRBV19 and TRBJ2-3, the full variable domain reads DGGITQSPKYLFRKEGQNVTLSCEQNLNHDAMYWYRQDPGQGLRLIYYSQIVNDFQKGDIAEGYSVSREKKESFPLTVTSAQKNPTAFYLCASRRTGSGTDTQYFGPGTRLTVL.